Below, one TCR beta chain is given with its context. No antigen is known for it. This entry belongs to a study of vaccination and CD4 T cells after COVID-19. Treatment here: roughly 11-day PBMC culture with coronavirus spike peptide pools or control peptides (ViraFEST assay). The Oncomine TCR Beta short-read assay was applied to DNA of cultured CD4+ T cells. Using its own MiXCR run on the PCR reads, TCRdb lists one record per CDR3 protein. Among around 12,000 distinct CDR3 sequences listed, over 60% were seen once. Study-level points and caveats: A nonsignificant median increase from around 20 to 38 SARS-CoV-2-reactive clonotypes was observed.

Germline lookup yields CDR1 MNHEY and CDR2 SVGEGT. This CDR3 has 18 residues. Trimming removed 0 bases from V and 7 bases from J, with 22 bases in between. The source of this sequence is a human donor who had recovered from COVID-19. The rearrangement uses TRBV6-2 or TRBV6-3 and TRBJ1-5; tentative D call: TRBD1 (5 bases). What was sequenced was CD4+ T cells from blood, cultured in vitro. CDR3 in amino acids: CASSYSKVVAGGKQPQHF. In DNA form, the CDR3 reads TGTGCCAGCAGTTACTCTAAGGTTGTCGCGGGGGGGAAACAGCCCCAGCATTTT.